A selection of T cell receptor beta chains follows, all from one sample in a study of sequential checkpoint blockade in melanoma. TCRdb's table, derived via immunoSEQ multiplex PCR, lists solely in-frame clones and lacks some. The top ten hold around 5.8% of the sample, which has about 40,000 clones, 84% seen once. This specimen consisted of CD8+ T cells sorted from blood (inferred from file names), obtained from a patient given nivolumab and ipilimumab in sequence. The receptors were gathered from a human donor with melanoma. Each CDR3 is given with its conserved first and last residue.

v_gene,j_gene,CDR3aa
TRBV5-1,TRBJ2-7,CASSGPSAGEYEQYF
TRBV9,TRBJ1-1,CASSVGDRMNTEAFF
TRBV14,TRBJ1-1,CASSQVLVGVIDTEAFF
TRBV5-1,TRBJ2-1,CASRFPGDEQFF
TRBV19,TRBJ2-3,CASTVKNTDTQYF
TRBV29-1,TRBJ2-5,CSVPGQGQAETQYF
TRBV5-6,TRBJ2-7,CASSSGSYEQYF
TRBV10-2,TRBJ1-2,CASSEGTGGWGYTF
TRBV13,TRBJ2-1,CASSLGPRGNNEQFF
TRBV4-1,TRBJ2-3,CASSPQGKGGSTDTQYF
TRBV6-4,TRBJ2-1,CASSDKSGSANEQFF
TRBV19,TRBJ1-1,CASNSGWNTEAFF
TRBV7-3,TRBJ2-7,CASSSGAAGEQYF
TRBV15,TRBJ2-5,CATRRTVQETQYF
TRBV9,TRBJ1-3,CASSVAGGNTIYF
TRBV9,NA,CASSPPRTGSSYEQYF
TRBV19,TRBJ2-7,CASSIYSGGPYEQYF
TRBV9,TRBJ2-1,CASSVAAFYNEQFF
TRBV7-6,TRBJ1-1,CASSPQWPEAFF
TRBV7-6,TRBJ2-3,CASSLVGTADTQYF
TRBV7-9,TRBJ2-7,CASSSTGGTVSYEQYF
TRBV13,TRBJ2-7,CASSSTATGIDEQYF
TRBV5-1,TRBJ2-3,CASSLLGGEGTDTQYF
TRBV19,TRBJ2-7,CASSGWGREAYEQYF
TRBV19,TRBJ2-7,CASSTTGTGEDEQYF
TRBV9,TRBJ2-1,CASNPTGVPYNEQFF
TRBV27,TRBJ1-1,CASSQGHLYNTEAFF
TRBV9,TRBJ2-7,CASSPRQVGEQYF
TRBV4-1,TRBJ2-1,CASSQVADYNEQFF
TRBV7-2,TRBJ1-2,CASSLVVPTGGHYGYTF
TRBV27,TRBJ2-7,CASSLSTGTAYEQYF
TRBV7-3,TRBJ2-3,CASSLIGVRTDTQYF
TRBV27,TRBJ2-7,CAIGSGQDYEQYF
TRBV5-3,TRBJ1-1,CARSLGGVGGFF
TRBV7-9,TRBJ1-2,CASSSTEDYYGYTF
TRBV5-3,TRBJ1-2,CASSPIRDRNYGYTF
TRBV27,TRBJ2-7,CASSSLTRTYEQYF
TRBV2,TRBJ2-1,CACRTGAGVNEQFF
TRBV19,TRBJ2-1,CASSLRGDEQFF
TRBV12-5,NA,CASGLSQGLHNEQFF
TRBV14,TRBJ1-6,CASSLVSGSPLHF
TRBV7-9,TRBJ2-1,CASSLTMSSYNEQFF
TRBV15,TRBJ2-1,CATSRQSGGLYNEQFF
TRBV7-9,TRBJ2-6,CASSLGRGANVLTF
TRBV11-3,TRBJ2-7,CASSLNAGTYEQYF
TRBV28,NA,CASSLLQGSSYEQYF
TRBV5-1,TRBJ1-2,CASSHLQGAEGYGYTF
TRBV7-9,TRBJ1-2,CASRPQFTGDYGYTF